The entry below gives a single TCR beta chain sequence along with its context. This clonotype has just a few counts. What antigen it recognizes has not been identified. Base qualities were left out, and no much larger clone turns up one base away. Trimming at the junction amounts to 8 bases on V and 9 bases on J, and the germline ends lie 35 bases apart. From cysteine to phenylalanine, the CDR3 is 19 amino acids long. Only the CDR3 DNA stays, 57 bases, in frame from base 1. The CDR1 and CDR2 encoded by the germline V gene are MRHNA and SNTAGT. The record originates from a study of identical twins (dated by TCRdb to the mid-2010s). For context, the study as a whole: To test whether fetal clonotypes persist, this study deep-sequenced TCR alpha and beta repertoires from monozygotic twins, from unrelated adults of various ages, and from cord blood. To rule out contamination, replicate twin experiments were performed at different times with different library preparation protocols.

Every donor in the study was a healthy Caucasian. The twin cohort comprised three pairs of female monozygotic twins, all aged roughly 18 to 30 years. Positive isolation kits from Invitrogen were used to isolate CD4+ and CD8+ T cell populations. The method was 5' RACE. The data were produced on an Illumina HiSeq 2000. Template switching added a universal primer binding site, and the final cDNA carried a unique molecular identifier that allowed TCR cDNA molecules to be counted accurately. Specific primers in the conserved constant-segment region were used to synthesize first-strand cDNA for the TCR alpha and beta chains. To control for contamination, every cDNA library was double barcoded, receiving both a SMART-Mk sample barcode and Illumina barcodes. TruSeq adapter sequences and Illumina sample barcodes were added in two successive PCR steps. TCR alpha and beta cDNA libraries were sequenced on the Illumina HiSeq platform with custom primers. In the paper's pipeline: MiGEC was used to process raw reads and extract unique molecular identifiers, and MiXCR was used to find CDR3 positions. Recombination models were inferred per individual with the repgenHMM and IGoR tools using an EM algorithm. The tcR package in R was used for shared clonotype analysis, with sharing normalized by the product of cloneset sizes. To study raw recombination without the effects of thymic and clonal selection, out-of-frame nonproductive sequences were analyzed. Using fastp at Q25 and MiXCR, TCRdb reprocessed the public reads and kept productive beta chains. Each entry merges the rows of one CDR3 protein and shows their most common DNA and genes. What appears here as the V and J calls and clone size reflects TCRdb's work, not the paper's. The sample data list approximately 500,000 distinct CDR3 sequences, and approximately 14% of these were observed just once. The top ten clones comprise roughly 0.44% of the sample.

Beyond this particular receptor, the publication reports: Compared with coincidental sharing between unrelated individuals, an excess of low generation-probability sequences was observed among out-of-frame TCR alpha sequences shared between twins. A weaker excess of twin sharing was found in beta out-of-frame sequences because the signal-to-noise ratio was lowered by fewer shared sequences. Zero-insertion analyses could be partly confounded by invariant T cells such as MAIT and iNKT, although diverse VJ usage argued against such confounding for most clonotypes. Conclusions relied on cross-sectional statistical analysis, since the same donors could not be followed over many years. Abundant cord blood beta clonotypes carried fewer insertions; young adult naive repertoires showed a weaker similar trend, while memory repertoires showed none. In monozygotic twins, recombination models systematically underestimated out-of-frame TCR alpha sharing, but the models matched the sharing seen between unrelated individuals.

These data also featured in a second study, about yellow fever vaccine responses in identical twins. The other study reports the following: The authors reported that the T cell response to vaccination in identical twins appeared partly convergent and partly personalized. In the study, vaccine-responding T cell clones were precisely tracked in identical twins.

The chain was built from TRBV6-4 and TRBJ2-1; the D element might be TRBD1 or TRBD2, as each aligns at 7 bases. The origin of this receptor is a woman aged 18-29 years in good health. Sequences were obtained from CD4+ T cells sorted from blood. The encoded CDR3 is CASRPRGRLSLAEQGEQFF. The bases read TGTGCCAGCCGGCCGAGGGGGCGCTTGAGTCTAGCGGAGCAGGGTGAGCAGTTCTTC.